Following are 31 T cell receptor beta chains from one sample sequenced in a study of shared clonotypes between healthy human individuals. TCRdb's table, derived via immunoSEQ multiplex PCR, lists solely in-frame clones and lacks some. The table lists a few million clones, around nine tenths of them singletons, with roughly 0.13% in the top ten. Source material: naive CD4+ T cells sorted from blood. Specified subset: CD45RA+ positively selected. These receptors originate from a man in his late teens or twenties in good health.

This clone showed up just once. This rearrangement joins TRBV6-1 to TRBJ1-3, with D tentatively TRBD1 (6 bases). Germline V gene data show CDR1 as MNHNS and CDR2 as SASEGT. Between the trimmed V and J ends, which lost 2 bases and 4 bases, there was a span of 15 bases. The CDR3 is 16 residues long. The DNA of the CDR3 is TGTGCCAGCAGTGAATTTTGGGGGCGACCCGGAAACACCATATATTTT. Translation: CASSEFWGRPGNTIYF.

This rearrangement joins TRBV11-2 to TRBJ2-2; D is uncertain. Trimming removed 2 bases at V and 3 bases at J, with 7 bases between. The CDR3 is made up of 14 amino acids. Germline loops: CDR1 SGHAT, CDR2 FQNNGV. In DNA form, the CDR3 reads TGTGCCAGCAGCTTAAGGCCGGACACCGGGGAGCTGTTTTTT. Protein product: CASSLRPDTGELFF. Full variable domain (remainder filled in from reference TRBV11-2 and TRBJ2-2): EAGVAQSPRYKIIEKRQSVAFWCNPISGHATLYWYQQILGQGPKLLIQFQNNGVVDDSQLPKDRFSAERLKGVDSTLKIQPAKLEDSAVYLCASSLRPDTGELFFGEGSRLTVL.

J is TRBJ1-2 and V is TRBV5-4; the match to TRBD1 covers 9 bases. V gave up 4 bases and J gave up 4 bases; unmatched junction bases: 5. CDR3 length: 14 residues. Germline V lookup: CDR1 SGHNT, CDR2 YYREEE (reference sequence). CDR3 coding DNA: TGTGCCAGCAGCGTGACAGGGGGTTCCTATGGCTACACCTTC. This gives the protein CASSVTGGSYGYTF.

V usage is TRBV5-1 and J usage is TRBJ2-3, with a tentative D call TRBD2 (6 bases). There are 14 residues in the CDR3. The germline V and J ends were trimmed by 0 bases and 6 bases, with 11 bases remaining between them. Germline V gene data show CDR1 as SGHRS and CDR2 as YFSETQ. DNA for the CDR3: TGCGCCAGCAGCTTGGGCGGGGCTCCGGATACGCAGTATTTT. Its translation is CASSLGGAPDTQYF. The full variable domain, completed using reference TRBV5-1 and TRBJ2-3, is KAGVTQTPRYLIKTRGQQVTLSCSPISGHRSVSWYQQTPGQGLQFLFEYFSETQRNKGNFPGRFSGRQFSNSRSEMNVSTLELGDSALYLCASSLGGAPDTQYFGPGTRLTVL.

V gene TRBV6-1 combines with J gene TRBJ2-2; TRBD2 matches 10 bases. Germline V CDR1 and CDR2: MNHNS, SASEGT. The V gene end was trimmed by 2 bases and the J gene end by 7 bases; junction bases not matched to a gene: 4. This CDR3 has 15 amino acids. This chain's CDR3 is CASSELAGVIGELFF. CDR3 DNA: TGTGCCAGCAGTGAACTAGCGGGAGTCATCGGGGAGCTGTTTTTT.

The J gene is TRBJ2-1, the V gene TRBV20-1, with 10 nucleotides matching TRBD2. Germline V gene sequence: CDR1 DFQATT, CDR2 SNEGSKA (reference sequence). V shed 5 bases and J 15 bases; nucleotides not matched to a gene: 7. CDR3 length equals 11 residues. The CDR3 region has the DNA TGCAGTGCTTCCGGGACTAGCGTTCCGTTCTTC. Amino acids: CSASGTSVPFF.

Only a few counts were recorded for this clone. V is TRBV30 and J is TRBJ2-2, with D unclear. CDR3 length: 13 amino acids. The germline V gene has CDR1 GTSNPN and CDR2 SVGIG (reference sequence). V gave up 2 bases and J gave up 7 bases, with 11 bases separating them. This CDR3 reads CAWSFSSGGELFF. In DNA form, the CDR3 reads TGTGCCTGGAGTTTTTCCTCCGGCGGGGAGCTGTTTTTT.

The CDR3 spells CASSRNPHKETQYF. The CDR3 coding sequence is TGTGCCAGCAGCCGGAACCCTCATAAAGAGACCCAGTACTTC. The J gene is TRBJ2-5, the V gene TRBV7-2; D is unresolved. V lost 5 bases and J lost 3, with 13 bases in between. Germline-derived CDR1 and CDR2 are SGHTA and FQGNSA. The CDR3 contains 14 residues. The full variable domain, in which reference TRBV7-2 and TRBJ2-5 provide the parts outside the CDR3, is GAGVSQSPSNKVTEKGKDVELRCDPISGHTALYWYRQSLGQGLEFLIYFQGNSAPDKSGLPSDRFSAERTGGSVSTLTIQRTQQEDSAVYLCASSRNPHKETQYFGPGTRLLVL.

The J gene is TRBJ1-5, the V gene TRBV28; 7 bases map to TRBD1. CDR3 length equals 15 residues. The junction had 6 bases not matched to a gene; V was cut back by 2 bases and J by 5 bases. CDR1 is MDHEN, CDR2 SYDVKM, per germline. Here the CDR3 reads CASSLMTGSHQPQHF. The CDR3 nucleotides are TGTGCCAGCAGTTTAATGACAGGGTCACATCAGCCCCAGCATTTT.

The rearrangement joins TRBV19 to TRBJ1-3; 7 bases agree with TRBD1. Trimming took 6 bases from V and 11 from J; bases not matched to a gene: 13. Germline assignment: CDR1 LNHDA and CDR2 SQIVND (reference sequence). This CDR3 is 14 amino acids long. The CDR3: CASSRDSLSYAIYF. The CDR3 DNA sequence: TGTGCCAGTAGCAGGGACAGTCTGTCATACGCCATATATTTT.

V is TRBV6-5 and J is TRBJ1-6; D is perhaps TRBD1 (6 bases). The V end was cut by 5 bases, the J end by 10 bases, with 18 bases between. The germline CDR1 and CDR2 sequences are MNHEY and SVGAGI. This CDR3 region has 15 residues. This CDR3 is CASSALQGMGSPLHF. The CDR3 nucleotides read TGTGCCAGCAGTGCCCTTCAGGGGATGGGCTCACCCCTCCACTTT.

The chain couples TRBV19 to TRBJ2-3; tentative D call: TRBD2 (6 bases). CDR3 size: 14 residues. Germline CDR1 and CDR2: LNHDA and SQIVND (reference sequence). The ends were cut back, 3 bases at V and 5 bases at J, with 12 bases in the middle. The CDR3 region is CASSMGGGEDTQYF. The CDR3 nucleotides read TGTGCCAGTAGTATGGGAGGAGGGGAAGATACGCAGTATTTT.

The chain has TRBV28 and TRBJ2-6; D may be TRBD1 (5 bases). Looked up from germline, CDR1 is MDHEN and CDR2 is SYDVKM. CDR3 size: 15 residues. The V end was cut by 5 bases, the J end by 0 bases, with 8 bases between. The CDR3 DNA sequence: TGTGCCAGCAGTCCAGGGAACTCTGGGGCCAACGTCCTGACTTTC. Its translation: CASSPGNSGANVLTF. The full variable domain, rest sourced from reference TRBV28 and TRBJ2-6, is DVKVTQSSRYLVKRTGEKVFLECVQDMDHENMFWYRQDPGLGLRLIYFSYDVKMKEKGDIPEGYSVSREKKERFSLILESASTNQTSMYLCASSPGNSGANVLTFGAGSRLTVL.

The chain links TRBV9 to TRBJ2-7; 9 bases fit TRBD1. With 1 base clipped from V and 0 bases from J, the junction kept 14 bases outside the gene matches. The CDR3 extends over 19 amino acids. Germline V gene lookup returns CDR1 SGDLS and CDR2 YYNGEE. Here the CDR3 reads CASSVTWETGGLGSYEQYF. CDR3 bases: TGTGCCAGCAGCGTAACCTGGGAGACAGGGGGACTCGGCTCCTACGAGCAGTACTTC.

The chain links TRBV7-4 to TRBJ1-1; a weak D match, TRBD1 (5 bases). The CDR3 runs to 14 residues. Germline V gives CDR1 SGHVT, CDR2 SQSDAQ. V lost 5 bases to trimming and J lost 5 bases, with 15 bases between them. CDR3 sequence: CASSRSAGQTEAFF. Written as DNA, the CDR3 is TGTGCCAGCAGCCGGTCCGCAGGGCAAACTGAAGCTTTCTTT. The entire variable domain, with the rest obtained from reference TRBV7-4 and TRBJ1-1, is as follows: GAGVSQSPRYKVAKRGRDVALRCDSISGHVTLYWYRQTLGQGSEVLTYSQSDAQRDKSGRPSGRFSAERPERSVSTLKIQRTEQGDSAVYLCASSRSAGQTEAFFGQGTRLTVV.

This sequence joins TRBV7-2 and TRBJ2-5, with 8 bases matching TRBD2. Looked up from germline, CDR1 is SGHTA and CDR2 is FQGNSA. The CDR3 has 15 residues. V was clipped by 0 bases and J by 5 bases; unmatched bases: 5. Here the CDR3 DNA reads TGTGCCAGCAGCTTAGCTAGCGGGACGGGGGAGACCCAGTACTTC. It is translated as CASSLASGTGETQYF.

V gene TRBV27 combines with J gene TRBJ2-1; 8 bases are shared with TRBD1. With V trimmed by 2 bases and J by 5 bases, 8 bases remained unmatched. CDR1 MNHEY and CDR2 SMNVEV come from the germline V gene (reference sequence). The CDR3 loop spans 16 amino acids. The CDR3 DNA follows: TGTGCCAGCAGTTTACGTGTTACAGGGGGTAACAATGAGCAGTTCTTC. This gives the protein CASSLRVTGGNNEQFF.

This clone came up once. DNA of the CDR3: TGTGCCATCAGTGAGTCGGACTCCAGGGCGTTCTTC. This sequence encodes CAISESDSRAFF. The chain employs TRBV10-3 and TRBJ2-1, with D perhaps matching TRBD1 or TRBD2 (5 bases each). V was pared by 0 bases and J by 15 bases, with 12 bases between. CDR3 size: 12 residues. Germline CDR1 ENHRY, CDR2 SYGVKD.

The chain uses TRBV18 and TRBJ2-1, with D perhaps matching TRBD2 (6 bases). This CDR3 region has 13 residues. Deletions cut 3 bases from V and 9 bases from J, with 12 bases between. Germline V CDR1 and CDR2: KGHSH, LQKENI. The CDR3 DNA sequence: TGTGCCAGCTCACCGCCCCCGGGGGTTGAGCAGTTCTTC. Encoded protein: CASSPPPGVEQFF.

V usage is TRBV28 and J usage is TRBJ2-7; 13 bases align to TRBD2. Germline values: CDR1 MDHEN, CDR2 SYDVKM. With 5 bases clipped from V and 8 bases from J, the junction kept 6 bases outside the gene matches. The CDR3 runs 14 residues. The CDR3 region is CASSPGLAGAKQYF. As DNA, the CDR3 is TGTGCCAGCAGTCCTGGACTAGCGGGGGCCAAGCAGTACTTC.

J is TRBJ1-4 and V is TRBV9; possible D gene TRBD1, 5 bases. Deletions cut 1 base from V and 8 bases from J, with 18 bases between. CDR1 and CDR2 from the germline V gene are SGDLS and YYNGEE. The CDR3 consists of 16 residues. In DNA form, the CDR3 reads TGTGCCAGCAGCGTACACGAGGGGCCGCCTGGGGAAAAACTGTTTTTT. Its protein product is CASSVHEGPPGEKLFF.

The chain joins TRBV9 to TRBJ1-4; D ambiguous. V was cut by 0 bases and J by 7 bases, with 13 bases left in between. The CDR3 extends over 15 amino acids. In germline, CDR1 is SGDLS, CDR2 YYNGEE. CDR3 in amino acids: CASSVAVGLGEKLFF. The CDR3 DNA follows: TGTGCCAGCAGCGTAGCGGTGGGTCTCGGTGAAAAACTGTTTTTT.

The J gene is TRBJ2-2, the V gene TRBV18; D unresolved. In germline, CDR1 is KGHSH, CDR2 LQKENI. Trimming shortened V by 5 bases and J by 3 bases, and 4 bases separated the two germline ends. The CDR3 spans 12 residues. Here the CDR3 reads CASSVYTGELFF. CDR3 nucleotides: TGTGCCAGCTCAGTATACACCGGGGAGCTGTTTTTT.

As concerns this clone: Other DNA sequences in this sample translate to the same CDR3. The V call is TRBV28, the J call TRBJ2-3; 10 bases fit TRBD2. CDR1 is MDHEN, CDR2 SYDVKM, per germline. The CDR3 is 15 residues long. The V and J ends lost 1 base and 3 bases, in that order; junction bases with no gene match: 1. The CDR3 nucleotides are TGTGCCAGCAGTTTATCTAGCGGGGGTACAGATACGCAGTATTTT. Encoded protein: CASSLSSGGTDTQYF.

This chain links TRBV5-1 with TRBJ1-1; D is unclear. This CDR3 spans 14 amino acids. Germline CDR1 is SGHRS and CDR2 is YFSETQ. Trimming shortened V by 4 bases and J by 1 base, and 11 bases separated the two germline ends. CDR3 nucleotide sequence: TGCGCCAGCAGCCCCGATATAACGAACACTGAAGCTTTCTTT. It specifies CASSPDITNTEAFF.

The genes are TRBV18 and TRBJ1-1; a weak D match, TRBD1 (6 bases). V was shortened by 3 bases and J by 5 bases, with 13 bases between the two germline ends. This CDR3 region has 14 residues. The germline V gene has CDR1 KGHSH and CDR2 LQKENI. CDR3 amino acids: CASSPQGRETEAFF. CDR3 bases: TGTGCCAGCTCACCCCAGGGGAGGGAAACTGAAGCTTTCTTT.

The CDR3 DNA is TGTGCCACAGGGGGAGGTCGCGTTGAGCAGTTCTTC. This gives the protein CATGGGRVEQFF. The chain recombines TRBV28 with TRBJ2-1; TRBD1 is a possible D gene (7 bases). CDR3 length: 12 amino acids. CDR1 is MDHEN and CDR2 is SYDVKM in the germline V gene. V was cut by 10 bases and J by 9 bases, with 16 bases left in between.

The V gene is TRBV5-8, the J gene TRBJ2-1, with TRBD2 matching over 8 bases. The CDR3 is 16 residues long. V gave up 1 base and J gave up 2 bases; unmatched junction bases: 5. Germline CDR1 SGHTS, CDR2 YDEGEE. CDR3 DNA sequence: TGTGCCAGCAGCTTGAGGGTGACTAGCGCCTACAATGAGCAGTTCTTC. Its translation is CASSLRVTSAYNEQFF. Variable domain in full (rest from reference TRBV5-8 and TRBJ2-1): EAGVTQSPTHLIKTRGQQATLRCSPISGHTSVYWYQQALGLGLQFLLWYDEGEERNRGNFPPRFSGRQFPNYSSELNVNALELEDSALYLCASSLRVTSAYNEQFFGPGTRLTVL.

V and J are TRBV9 and TRBJ1-6; 7 positions match TRBD1. V shed 0 bases, J shed 9 bases, and the junction held 6 bases outside the gene matches. CDR3 length: 15 amino acids. The germline V gene encodes CDR1 SGDLS and CDR2 YYNGEE. The CDR3 DNA follows: TGTGCCAGCAGCGTAGTGGCAGGGGGTGGTTCACCCCTCCACTTT. It yields the protein CASSVVAGGGSPLHF.

The J gene is TRBJ1-2, the V gene TRBV30; a possible D gene is TRBD1 (5 bases). The V gene's germline CDR1 is GTSNPN and CDR2 SVGIG (reference sequence). CDR3 length: 13 amino acids. V was shortened by 0 bases and J by 4 bases, with 9 bases between the two germline ends. CDR3 bases: TGTGCCTGGAGTGTAGGGGAGGTCTATGGCTACACCTTC. It yields the protein CAWSVGEVYGYTF.

This clone appeared a few times. The chain couples TRBV9 to TRBJ1-6, with D unclear. V lost 0 bases to trimming and J lost 6 bases, with 7 bases between them. The germline V gene encodes CDR1 SGDLS and CDR2 YYNGEE. This CDR3 comprises 14 residues. This CDR3 is CASSVAQPNSPLHF. The CDR3 DNA sequence: TGTGCCAGCAGCGTAGCCCAGCCTAATTCACCCCTCCACTTT.